This is a list of T cell receptor beta chains from one sample in a study of cytotoxic CD8 clonotypes in ibrutinib-treated CLL. Measured with immunoSEQ multiplex PCR; TCRdb has only the in-frame clones, and not every one. This sample has about 140,000 clones; approximately 90% occur once, and the top ten carry under 14%. This specimen was PBMCs, taken after 12 months of ibrutinib treatment. The receptors were gathered from a human donor with chronic lymphocytic leukemia. The CDR3 runs from the conserved cysteine through the conserved F or W. Each record gives: CDR3 DNA, CDR3 protein, J gene, D gene, clone size, V gene. A D gene is named only where the DNA matches it firmly. Size values are once, few and many counts, or a class for expanded clones, and some rows have none.

TGCGCCAGCAGACGACCATTAGCGGGAGGGCCGCTGGATACGCAGTATTTT,CASRRPLAGGPLDTQYF,TRBJ2-3,TRBD2,.,TRBV5-1
TGTGCCATCAGTGAGTCGATGGGACAGGGTTCCCAAGAGACCCAGTACTTC,CAISESMGQGSQETQYF,TRBJ2-5,TRBD1,.,TRBV10-3
TGTGCCAGCAGTTTATGGGCTAATGAAAAACTGTTTTTT,CASSLWANEKLFF,TRBJ1-4,.,.,TRBV28
TGTGCCAGCAGCTTAGAATGGGGCAACAATGAGCAGTTCTTC,CASSLEWGNNEQFF,TRBJ2-1,.,.,TRBV5-4
TGTGCCTGGGCCGGACTAGCGGGGGTGAACACCGGGGAGCTGTTTTTT,CAWAGLAGVNTGELFF,TRBJ2-2,TRBD2,.,TRBV30
TGTGCCTGGAGTGTCAGGGGTGGTCATGAAAAACTGTTTTTT,CAWSVRGGHEKLFF,TRBJ1-4,.,.,TRBV30
TGTGCCAGCAGCCAAGCGCCTAGCGGCTACGAGCAGTACTTC,CASSQAPSGYEQYF,TRBJ2-7,TRBD2,.,TRBV4-2
TGTGCCAGCAGACCACCAGGGGGCGCTTTTGGCTACACCTTC,CASRPPGGAFGYTF,TRBJ1-2,TRBD1,.,TRBV28
TGTGCCAGCAGTTCCCGACAGTCAACTAATGAAAAACTGTTTTTT,CASSSRQSTNEKLFF,TRBJ1-4,.,.,TRBV27
TGTGCCAGTAGTATGCTCCAAGAGACCCAGTACTTC,CASSMLQETQYF,TRBJ2-5,.,.,TRBV19
TGTGCCAGCAGCTTAGTGGGCGGGAACCTCCAAACAGATACGCAGTATTTT,CASSLVGGNLQTDTQYF,TRBJ2-3,.,.,TRBV11-2
TGTGCCAGTAGTCAGAAGCTAGGGAGTCTGAATGAGCAGTTCTTC,CASSQKLGSLNEQFF,TRBJ2-1,.,once,TRBV19
TGTGCCAGCAATCTAGCGGGAGGGTCCAATGAGCAGTTCTTC,CASNLAGGSNEQFF,TRBJ2-1,TRBD2,.,TRBV25-1
TGCGCCAGCAGTCTGACTAGCGGAACCTACGAGCAGTACTTC,CASSLTSGTYEQYF,TRBJ2-7,TRBD2,.,TRBV10-2
TGTGCCAGCAGCCTGCCGGGGATAGCGGGCGCCAAAAACATTCAGTACTTC,CASSLPGIAGAKNIQYF,TRBJ2-4,TRBD2,few,TRBV5-8
TGTGCCAGCAAACCGGGACCCACCTACGAGCAGTACTTC,CASKPGPTYEQYF,TRBJ2-7,.,.,TRBV27
TGTGCCAGTACTAGCGGGAGGGGACTTAATGAGCAGTTCTTC,CASTSGRGLNEQFF,TRBJ2-1,TRBD2,.,TRBV19
TGTGCCAGCAGCCCCAGGACAGATGAAAAACTGTTTTTT,CASSPRTDEKLFF,TRBJ1-4,.,.,TRBV11-2
TGTGCCAGCAGCTTAGCCCCCGCGGGAGGGCCTTGGGACATTCAGTACTTC,CASSLAPAGGPWDIQYF,TRBJ2-4,TRBD2,.,TRBV7-6
TGTGCCAGCAGTTACGGCGGGACAGGGAGCGACTATGGCTACACCTTC,CASSYGGTGSDYGYTF,TRBJ1-2,TRBD1,.,TRBV6-6
TGTGCCAGCATAGAGTACCTCGGGGGTGAAAAACTGTTTTTT,CASIEYLGGEKLFF,TRBJ1-4,.,.,TRBV27
TGTGCCAGCAGCTTAGAGCGACAGAACACTGAAGCTTTCTTT,CASSLERQNTEAFF,TRBJ1-1,.,.,TRBV5-8
TGCGCCAGCAGCCAAGAATCGAGCAATCAGCCCCAGCATTTT,CASSQESSNQPQHF,TRBJ1-5,.,.,TRBV4-3
TGTGCCTGGTCTACGGGGACCCAGTACTTC,CAWSTGTQYF,TRBJ2-5,.,.,TRBV30